The 3 T cell receptor beta chains in this list originate from one sample, sequenced in a study of shared T cell receptors in the human thymus. Generated by immunoSEQ multiplex PCR, the TCRdb table keeps only in-frame clones and is missing some. The data show 650,000 to 950,000 clones, roughly 85% seen once. The same data also contributed to another study, on human thymus T cells.

Sequencing input: thymocytes. The source is a girl less than two years old with a congenital heart defect.

This clone appeared a single time. The J gene is TRBJ1-5, the V gene TRBV27; 7 bases match TRBD1. There are 14 residues in the CDR3. Germline CDR1 reads MNHEY; CDR2 reads SMNVEV (reference sequence). Losses at the gene ends were 5 bases for V and 3 bases for J; bases not matched to a gene: 4. The CDR3 nucleotides read TGTGCCAGCAGTCCCGGACAGGACAATCAGCCCCAGCATTTT. This codes for CASSPGQDNQPQHF.

The chain has TRBV5-1 and TRBJ2-2; tentatively, D is TRBD1 (5 bases). The CDR3 sequence is 12 residues long. Germline CDR1 is SGHRS and CDR2 is YFSETQ. Between the trimmed V and J ends, which lost 7 bases and 6 bases, there was a span of 10 bases. The DNA for the CDR3 is TGCGCCAGCGCCACAGGACCCGGGGAGCTGTTTTTT. The encoded protein is CASATGPGELFF. The full variable domain, in which reference TRBV5-1 and TRBJ2-2 provide the parts outside the CDR3, is KAGVTQTPRYLIKTRGQQVTLSCSPISGHRSVSWYQQTPGQGLQFLFEYFSETQRNKGNFPGRFSGRQFSNSRSEMNVSTLELGDSALYLCASATGPGELFFGEGSRLTVL.

Note on this clone: The same CDR3 also results from other DNA sequences found in this sample. The chain links TRBV9 to TRBJ1-2; the match to TRBD1 covers 7 bases. V shed 5 bases and J 6 bases; nucleotides not matched to a gene: 1. This CDR3 spans 11 amino acids. From germline, CDR1 is SGDLS and CDR2 YYNGEE. DNA for the CDR3: TGTGCCAGCAGTGGGACAGATGGCTACACCTTC. Its translation: CASSGTDGYTF.